A selection of T cell receptor beta chains follows, all from one sample in a study of cytomegalovirus exposure and HLA in healthy donors. The table came from immunoSEQ multiplex PCR; TCRdb's copy has only in-frame clones and leaves some out. This table holds about 160,000 clones, about 65% found once. The sample taken for sequencing was PBMCs. The receptors come from a man aged 40-50 years in good health and CMV-seropositive. Both conserved end residues are part of each CDR3. The D gene is left open where the match is weak. Clone size is shown for a subset of rows, as once, few, many or a class of expanded clone.

clone size,V gene,D gene,J gene,CDR3 DNA,CDR3 protein
.,TRBV5-1,TRBD1,TRBJ2-1,TGCGCCAGCAGACGGACAGGGGATGAGCAGTTCTTC,CASRRTGDEQFF
.,TRBV30,.,TRBJ1-1,TGTGCCTGGAGGGGGGGGAAAGGTGAAGCTTTCTTT,CAWRGGKGEAFF
.,TRBV7-8,TRBD1,TRBJ1-2,TGTGCCAGCATCCCTACAGGGGTGCGTATCGCGTATGGCTACACCTTC,CASIPTGVRIAYGYTF
.,TRBV7-9,TRBD2,TRBJ2-3,TGTGCCAGCAGCTTGGGACTAGGGTTCACAGATACGCAGTATTTT,CASSLGLGFTDTQYF
few,TRBV7-9,TRBD1,TRBJ2-2,TGTGCCAGCAGCGGGGACAGGGCAGCCGGGGAGCTGTTTTTT,CASSGDRAAGELFF
few,TRBV4-1,TRBD1,TRBJ1-1,TGCGCCAGCAGCCCCATGGGGGTTTTACAGGGGATGAACACTGAAGCTTTCTTT,CASSPMGVLQGMNTEAFF
.,TRBV7-9,.,TRBJ1-6,TGTGCCAGCAGCTTTGAGGGGGACTCACCCCTCCACTTT,CASSFEGDSPLHF
.,TRBV6-6,.,TRBJ1-2,TGTGCCAGCACCACCCTCCGGGGAAACCATGGCTACACCTTC,CASTTLRGNHGYTF
.,TRBV7-8,TRBD2,TRBJ2-7,TGTGCCAGCAGCCAGCAAGCGGGGGGCATAACCTACGAGCAGTACTTC,CASSQQAGGITYEQYF
.,TRBV6-1,.,TRBJ1-1,TGTGCCAGCAGTGAATACGCAGGGGCTGAAGCTTTCTTT,CASSEYAGAEAFF
.,TRBV9,TRBD2,TRBJ2-3,TGTGCCAGCAGTGTTGCTCCGACTAGCGGGGGGGTGAATACGCAGTATTTT,CASSVAPTSGGVNTQYF
few,TRBV4-3,.,TRBJ1-1,TGCGCCAGCAGCCAAGTCCCCCAGGGTAACACTGAAGCTTTCTTT,CASSQVPQGNTEAFF
.,TRBV4-1,.,TRBJ1-3,TGCGCCAGCAGCCAAGCCAGGGGTGTTGGAAACACCATATATTTT,CASSQARGVGNTIYF
.,TRBV5-6,TRBD1,TRBJ1-2,TGTGCCAGCAGCTGGACAGGGGAGGGCTACACCTTC,CASSWTGEGYTF
.,TRBV13,.,TRBJ2-1,TGTGCCAGCAGCACCCAGCGGGCCCGGCAGTTCTTC,CASSTQRARQFF
.,TRBV15,.,TRBJ2-7,TGTGCCACCAGCAGAGACCAGGGGGGTTACGAGCAGTACTTC,CATSRDQGGYEQYF
.,TRBV5-4,TRBD2,TRBJ2-1,TGTGCCAGCAGCAGGCCTGCGGGACTAGCGGGGCCAAGCTCCTACAATGAGCAGTTCTTC,CASSRPAGLAGPSSYNEQFF
.,TRBV19,TRBD1,TRBJ1-5,TGTGCCAGTAGTATTGTGGACAGGGGTCCTGATCAGCCCCAGCATTTT,CASSIVDRGPDQPQHF
few,TRBV19,TRBD1,TRBJ1-4,TGTGCCAGTAGTAACCGACAGGGATCTGCTAATGAAAAACTGTTTTTT,CASSNRQGSANEKLFF
few,TRBV4-2,.,TRBJ2-1,TGTGCCAGCAGCCAAAACCTCGACAGGTATAGGTACAATGAGCAGTTCTTC,CASSQNLDRYRYNEQFF
.,TRBV5-1,TRBD1,TRBJ2-3,TGCGCCAGCAGCACGGGACAGCACACAGATACGCAGTATTTT,CASSTGQHTDTQYF
.,TRBV4-3,.,TRBJ2-7,TGCGCCAGCAGCCAAGACCCAGGGCCAGGCTTGGGCGAGCAGTACTTC,CASSQDPGPGLGEQYF
.,TRBV7-9,TRBD2,TRBJ2-5,TGTGCCAGCAGCTTCCCCCCGAGGCTGGGGGGGGAGACCCAGTACTTC,CASSFPPRLGGETQYF
.,TRBV11-2,TRBD1,TRBJ1-1,TGTGCCAGCAGCCCAGGGAGGCGGGACAGGGACATGAACACTGAAGCTTTCTTT,CASSPGRRDRDMNTEAFF
.,TRBV7-2,.,TRBJ2-7,TGTGCCAGCAGCTTAGGCAGGGGACCCTACGAGCAGTACTTC,CASSLGRGPYEQYF
few,TRBV27,.,TRBJ1-6,TGTGCCAGCAGTTTATCAGGTCGGAGGAGCTCCTATAATTCACCCCTCCACTTT,CASSLSGRRSSYNSPLHF
.,TRBV5-1,TRBD2,TRBJ2-5,TGCGCCAGCAGCTTGGTAGCGGGCGGCCAAGAGACCCAGTACTTC,CASSLVAGGQETQYF
.,TRBV7-2,.,TRBJ1-2,TGTGCCAGCAGCCAGGGGTGGGCGGGGGGCAGCTATGGCTACACCTTC,CASSQGWAGGSYGYTF
.,TRBV4-1,.,TRBJ1-1,TGCGCCAGCAGCCAAGTTCAAGGGGGGGGGACTGAAGCTTTCTTT,CASSQVQGGGTEAFF
.,TRBV30,.,TRBJ1-6,TGTGCCTGGGAGGGACACGGGAATTCACCCCTCCACTTT,CAWEGHGNSPLHF
.,TRBV19,.,TRBJ2-2,TGTGCCTGTCAGACAGCAATCACCGGGGAGCTGTTTTTT,CACQTAITGELFF
.,TRBV10-2,TRBD1,TRBJ2-3,TGCGCCAGCAGTGAGTCCAGGACAGGGGGCACAGATACGCAGTATTTT,CASSESRTGGTDTQYF
.,TRBV18,TRBD1,TRBJ2-7,TGTGCCAGCAAGGGACAGGGTTACGAGCAGTACTTC,CASKGQGYEQYF
once,TRBV10-3,.,TRBJ2-2,TGTGCCATCAGTGGCGGAGTCCTCGGGGAGCTGTTTTTT,CAISGGVLGELFF
.,TRBV7-2,.,TRBJ2-3,TGTGCCAGCAGCTTACCTTTCACAGATACGCAGTATTTT,CASSLPFTDTQYF
.,TRBV7-9,.,TRBJ2-5,TGTGCCAGCAGCGCCCAGGGGGGGACCCAGTACTTC,CASSAQGGTQYF
few,TRBV30,.,TRBJ1-1,TGTGCCTGGAGTGTACGGGAGAACACTGAAGCTTTCTTT,CAWSVRENTEAFF
.,TRBV30,.,TRBJ2-3,TGTGCCTGGAGCCCGGGGTCAGATACGCAGTATTTT,CAWSPGSDTQYF
once,TRBV11-3,TRBD1,TRBJ1-5,TGTGCCAGCAGCCCTCGCCCGGACAGGATGAATCAGCCCCAGCATTTT,CASSPRPDRMNQPQHF
.,TRBV4-3,.,TRBJ1-6,TGCGCCAGCAGCCAAGAACAGGGAAGGGATTCACCCCTCCACTTT,CASSQEQGRDSPLHF
.,TRBV6-1,TRBD2,TRBJ2-7,TGTGCCAGCGCCGGGACTAGCGGACTCTACGAGCAGTACTTC,CASAGTSGLYEQYF